Listed here is a single T cell receptor beta chain. Libraries were prepared by immunoSEQ multiplex PCR; TCRdb keeps only in-frame clonotypes and omits some of them. This sample has some 2,000,000 clones, with over 85% found just once. This specimen belongs to a study of shared clonotypes between healthy human individuals. The germline CDR1 and CDR2 sequences are MNHEY and SVGAGI. Trimming took 5 bases from V and 7 from J; bases not matched to a gene: 5. This CDR3 contains 13 residues. The chain has TRBV6-5 and TRBJ1-5, with 7 nucleotides matching TRBD1. The clonotype was recovered from a man aged 18 to 35 in good health. The sequenced sample was naive CD4+ T cells sorted from blood. Subset reported: CD45RA+ positively selected. CDR3 sequence (DNA): TGTGCCAGCAGTCGACAGGGAGAGCAGCCCCAGCATTTT. Protein product: CASSRQGEQPQHF.